The source of this T cell receptor (beta chain) is a study of cytomegalovirus exposure and HLA in healthy donors (dated by TCRdb to the late 2010s). For the wider study: An earlier analysis of 587 of the donors reported over 250 Gb of sequence data and around 110 million unique TCR beta sequences obtained from about 180 million T cells. In an earlier analysis of over 550 of the donors, high-throughput TCR beta sequencing was used to judge whether each TCR beta V gene segment behaved as functional or pseudogenic. Of the roughly 400 genotyped donors, approximately 80% were placed in the genetic ancestry cluster associated with self-reported Caucasian donors. The later analysis used no new phenotypic data to find candidate immune exposures, relying instead on TCR beta sequences and their occurrence across donors. The study was designed to test whether signatures of past pathogen exposure could be identified by cataloging public T cell receptors. A later genetic analysis took genome-wide SNP genotypes for about 55% of the 666 donors and used that subset as a discovery cohort. The T cell repertoires of roughly 660 subjects were profiled by immunosequencing and related to cytomegalovirus serostatus. Several DR-DQ haplotypes were handled as single units for association and clustering because linkage in the cohort was strong. Around 300 gigabases of sequencing data and approximately 85 million unique TCR sequences were included in an early release covering over 600 HLA-typed donors. Alongside the repertoire data, information on donor age, sex, ethnicity and CMV serostatus was compiled. All discovery cohort repertoires had been generated using a single sequencing platform. To study patterns of TCR occurrence, a later analysis re-analyzed previously published TCR beta repertoires from around 700 donors and added high-resolution HLA genotyping. Along with the roughly 710-subject first cohort, a separate validation cohort of around 110 different subjects was used. To predict cytomegalovirus infection status, the study brought together high-throughput TCR immunosequencing, statistical association of individual TCRs with disease status, and machine learning. Both class I and class II loci were covered by HLA typing, at four-digit resolution. On average, roughly 240,000 unique TCR beta nucleotide sequences were sequenced per donor among a few hundred genotyped donors of the cohort, with roughly 18% of those sequences being non-productive. Typing coverage varied by locus: roughly 620-630 donors for A, B, C, DRB1 and DQB1; more than 500 for DQA1; 606 for DPA1; roughly 450 for DPB1. What the study reported, not specific to this receptor: Some IMGT-functional V segments, including TRBV6-2 and TRBV6-3, could not be distinguished by the 87-base-pair reads and were therefore excluded. The study gave a list of around 170 TCR beta chains associated with cytomegalovirus. According to a later genetic analysis, donors in an Asian-associated ancestry cluster had fewer N-insertions in productive TCRs than the roughly 700-donor mean. The earlier analysis of almost 600 of the donors excluded 15 to 20 rarely observed V segments, including chromosome 9 orphons, because counts were too low. Correlated functional status among segregating V segments might reflect linkage disequilibrium, but an unknown experimental factor could not be ruled out. CMV serostatus was the only immune exposure information available for the cohort. A later analysis reported that several top co-occurrence clusters appeared linked to parvovirus B19, influenza, CMV and Epstein-Barr virus. In vitro tests confirmed that a few of the cytomegalovirus-associated TCR beta chains recognize cytomegalovirus antigens. Presence/absence analyses assumed roughly uniform sequencing depth across donors, an assumption that may not hold. In a later analysis, HLA-associated TCR beta chains showed more clonal expansion and lower generation probabilities than non-associated chains that were equally common. Broadly in line with IMGT annotations, most TCR beta V segments showed up in productive rearrangements about 90% or about 30% of the time in an earlier analysis of several hundred of the donors. In a later analysis, the rate of TCR association differed among HLA loci, with DRB1 alleles having the most associated TCRs and HLA-C alleles having the fewest. Most TCR sequences were seen in very few donors, while some public TCRs were found in many individuals. In both the original and validation cohorts, the classifier was reported to diagnose cytomegalovirus status with high specificity and sensitivity. At a false discovery rate of 0.05, a later analysis linked 15,000 to 20,000 TCR beta sequences to specific HLA alleles. A cluster of highly shared sequence variants was judged likely to represent a technical artifact of the sequencing pipeline. HLA typing was unavailable for some donors at each locus, so association tests used only the typed subset. According to the authors, the approach could potentially be generalized to other disease states and immunological phenotypes. A further reported finding was that TCR beta sequences accurately predicted the HLA-A and HLA-B alleles for most subjects in the first cohort. In this cohort, only TCR beta chains were sequenced, and detectable features were limited by the absence of alpha or paired-chain data. Strong co-occurrence of HLA alleles, especially DR and DQ, made assigning TCR associations to individual alleles difficult. V-gene and J-gene trimming of TCR beta chains was associated with a missense DCLRE1C variant in a later genetic analysis, and the association was replicated in an independent cohort. In a later analysis, most CMV-associated TCR beta chains were found to appear HLA-restricted, with HLA associations seemingly driven largely by CMV exposure.

As regards this clone: Which antigen it targets is not known.

In total, approximately 700 healthy bone marrow donors made up the cohort. At the time of sampling, all cohort members were nominally healthy, though unrecorded immune exposures were likely present. The donor was CMV seronegative and was included in the group of several hundred seronegative cohort members. A peripheral blood sample was provided by each donor, and peripheral blood mononuclear cells were used for TCR beta sequencing. The Qiagen DNeasy Blood Extraction Kit was used to extract genomic DNA from the blood cell samples. Including the terminal cysteine and phenylalanine, the CDR3 comprises 14 residues. Only the CDR3 DNA stays, 42 bases, in frame from base 1. V is pared back by 3 bases and J by 9 bases, with 17 bases lying between the germline termini. For CDR1 and CDR2, the germline V gene (reference sequence) lists GTSNPN and SVGIG. To prepare the library, the immunoSEQ multiplex PCR assay was applied. For the multiplex PCR, a mixture combining 60 forward primers for TCR Vbeta segments and 13 reverse primers for TCR Jbeta segments was used. The CDR3 region of rearranged TCR beta genes was amplified from genomic DNA by a multiplex PCR assay. The amplified TCR beta libraries were sequenced on the Illumina HiSeq System as 87-base-pair reads. Per the source publication's procedure: In a later analysis, around 80 million unique TCR beta chains were counted across the roughly 700 repertoires, and roughly 11 million of these chains were shared by at least two donors. A nearest-neighbor algorithm error-corrected the raw reads and collapsed the reads into unique sequences, merging closely related sequences to remove PCR and sequencing errors. V, D and J gene segments were assigned by aligning CDR3 sequences to IMGT reference sequences. For a sequence to be retained, a match of at least six nucleotides was required to both a V gene segment and a J gene segment. A rearrangement counted as productive if the CDR3 had no stop codons and remained in frame with V and J, and every other rearrangement counted as non-productive. CDR3 was defined according to IMGT convention as the region running from the second conserved V-encoded cysteine to the conserved J-encoded phenylalanine. In an earlier analysis of some 550 of the donors, sequences lacking an unambiguous match to a single V gene segment were excluded. In an earlier analysis of some 590 of the donors, V segments were called functional above 56.7% productive rearrangements and were called segregating when the between-donor standard deviation exceeded 5%. A statistical classification framework was built to diagnose cytomegalovirus status from the catalog of TCR beta chain sequences. In a later analysis, TCR nucleotide sequences were compared against IMGT/GENE-DB human TR gene sequences so that V and J genes could be assigned. Using the TCRdist pipeline, a later analysis assigned CDR3 sequences along with most-parsimonious VDJ recombination scenarios. In a later analysis, each TCR beta chain was defined by its CDR3 amino acid sequence together with its V-gene family, and reads lacking a unique V-gene family were excluded. In a later analysis, 450 to 600 highly shared, low-generation-probability nucleotide sequences were removed to address suspected cross-contamination and a sequencing artifact. A later analysis calculated a clonal expansion index for each public chain from normalized within-repertoire ranks of inferred template counts. In a later analysis, generation probabilities were computed with a VDJ recombination model fitted to out-of-frame rearrangements, and the resulting probabilities were checked against IGoR. Hypergeometric tests were used in a later analysis to score TCR-TCR, TCR-HLA and TCR-CMV co-occurrence, with a repertoire-size bias correction applied to the TCR pairs. A later analysis estimated false discovery rates by permuting HLA or CMV assignments 20 times. In a later analysis, co-occurring TCRs were grouped using DBSCAN, and TCRdist sequence similarity was added for clustering within HLA-allele-positive subsets. Co-occurrence clustering excluded repertoires with fewer than 30,000 or more than 120,000 public chains, plus five with anomalous nucleotide sharing. TCRdb carries this immuneACCESS record with in-frame sequences only. Its versions omit some clonotypes, under half of them owing to an unresolved V gene in the studies checked, with the rest unexplained. V and J calls plus clone size are reproduced from that table; the DNA served to infer D and trimming. The data table for this sample lists 70,000 or so clones. Clones ranked in the top ten supply 0.83% of the sample.

The receptor was isolated from a boy under 18 in good health and CMV-seronegative. Sequencing was performed on PBMCs. The chain was built from TRBV30 and TRBJ2-2, and the D gene may be TRBD1, 6 bases matching. Here is the DNA: TGTGCCTGGAGGAAGGCAGGGGACCGGCGGGAGCTGTTTTTT. It encodes CAWRKAGDRRELFF.